This passage covers 10 T cell receptor beta chains from one sample sequenced in a study of vaccination and CD4 T cells after COVID-19. These receptors' antigens are unknown. Described treatment: roughly ten-day PBMC culture with coronavirus spike peptide pools or control peptides (ViraFEST assay). Sequencing of the DNA from cultured CD4+ T cells was carried out with the Oncomine TCR Beta short-read assay. In TCRdb, the PCR reads were re-called with MiXCR into one record per CDR3 protein. The sample shows roughly 18,000 distinct CDR3 sequences, 70% of them seen only once. The sequenced material came from CD4+ T cells from blood, cultured in vitro. The receptors stem from a human donor who had recovered from COVID-19.

This chain joins TRBV15 and TRBJ1-3; D remains ambiguous. V lost 0 bases, J lost 2 bases, and 8 bases lay in between. CDR1 LNHNV and CDR2 YYDKDF come from the germline V gene (reference sequence). The CDR3 extends over 15 amino acids. This CDR3 is CATSRDTYAGNTIYF. The CDR3 nucleotides are TGTGCCACCAGCAGAGATACATATGCTGGAAACACCATATATTTT. Variable domain in full (rest from reference TRBV15 and TRBJ1-3): DAMVIQNPRYQVTQFGKPVTLSCSQTLNHNVMYWYQQKSSQAPKLLFHYYDKDFNNEADTPDNFQSRRPNTSFCFLDIRSPGLGDTAMYLCATSRDTYAGNTIYFGEGSWLTVV.

The chain recombines TRBV29-1 with TRBJ1-1, with 9 nucleotides matching TRBD1. This CDR3 comprises 13 residues. The V gene's germline CDR1 is SQVTM and CDR2 ANQGSEA. V gave up 7 bases and J gave up 1 base; unmatched junction bases: 4. CDR3 residues: CSARQGGNTEAFF. The CDR3 DNA follows: TGCAGCGCCCGACAGGGGGGGAACACTGAAGCTTTCTTT.

V and J are TRBV4-3 and TRBJ2-5, with unresolved D. The CDR3 has 15 residues. The germline V and J ends were trimmed by 2 bases and 5 bases, with 15 bases remaining between them. The germline V gene has CDR1 LGHNA and CDR2 YSLEER. The CDR3 loop is CASSQWRSEWETQYF. In DNA, the CDR3 is TGCGCCAGCAGCCAATGGCGGAGTGAATGGGAGACCCAGTACTTC.

This clonotype occurred a few times. The chain employs TRBV2 and TRBJ1-5, with D hard to call. The CDR3 covers 11 residues. CDR1 SNHLY and CDR2 FYNNEI come from the germline V gene. Trimming left V 8 bases short and J 7 bases short, with 9 bases between. The CDR3: CASRGWQPQHF. CDR3 DNA: TGTGCCAGCCGCGGCTGGCAGCCCCAGCATTTT.

This clonotype was counted a few times. The chain is built from TRBV6-2 or TRBV6-3 and TRBJ2-3, with 8 bases aligning to TRBD1. The V and J ends lost 2 bases and 2 bases, in that order; junction bases with no gene match: 6. There are 16 residues in the CDR3. Germline V CDR1 and CDR2: MNHEY, SVGEGT. CDR3 protein: CASSYPRTGTTDTQYF. CDR3 coding DNA: TGTGCCAGCAGTTACCCCAGGACAGGGACCACAGATACGCAGTATTTT.

This chain connects TRBV6-1 to TRBJ1-4, with D uncertain. V was clipped by 6 bases and J by 0 bases, with 11 bases between them. This CDR3 is 15 amino acids long. Germline V gives CDR1 MNHNS, CDR2 SASEGT. The CDR3 DNA reads TGTGCCAGCAGCCTCGCCAGTTCAACTAATGAAAAACTGTTTTTT. Translating gives CASSLASSTNEKLFF.

The J gene is TRBJ2-3, the V gene TRBV23-1; D may match TRBD1 or TRBD2 (5 bases each). TRBV23-1 belongs to the ORF category, with a function that is uncertain. This CDR3 has 15 residues. V was clipped by 3 bases and J by 6 bases, with 16 bases between them. DNA for the CDR3: TGCGCCAGCAGTCATGTACCCCGGGGCAGGGATACGCAGTATTTT. Residues: CASSHVPRGRDTQYF.

This clonotype was picked up one time. The V gene is TRBV2, the J gene TRBJ2-2; D ambiguous. This CDR3 is 13 amino acids long. Germline CDR1 reads SNHLY; CDR2 reads FYNNEI. Trimming removed 5 bases at V and 9 bases at J, with 13 bases between. For the CDR3, the DNA is TGTGCCAGCAGTCCCACAAGGCCCCGGGAGCTGTTTTTT. This gives the protein CASSPTRPRELFF.

This clonotype was counted between two and nine times. V is TRBV20-1 and J is TRBJ2-4, with unresolved D. The CDR3 contains 14 residues. Germline V CDR1 and CDR2: DFQATT, SNEGSKA (reference sequence). Trimming left V 3 bases short and J 8 bases short, with 17 bases between. CDR3 coding DNA: TGCAGTGCTAGTGTAAGGAGTCTCTTCTACATTCAGTACTTC. Translation: CSASVRSLFYIQYF.

This clonotype has more than one count but fewer than ten. The chain employs TRBV28 and TRBJ1-1; TRBD1 matches 7 bases. J was trimmed by 1 base and V by 3 bases; bases with no gene match: 20. This CDR3 comprises 20 residues. The germline CDR1 and CDR2 sequences are MDHEN and SYDVKM. The CDR3 DNA reads as TGTGCCAGCAGTTTCCTCCTTCAGGTGGCTTGGGCAGGGGGGAACACTGAAGCTTTCTTT. Residues: CASSFLLQVAWAGGNTEAFF.